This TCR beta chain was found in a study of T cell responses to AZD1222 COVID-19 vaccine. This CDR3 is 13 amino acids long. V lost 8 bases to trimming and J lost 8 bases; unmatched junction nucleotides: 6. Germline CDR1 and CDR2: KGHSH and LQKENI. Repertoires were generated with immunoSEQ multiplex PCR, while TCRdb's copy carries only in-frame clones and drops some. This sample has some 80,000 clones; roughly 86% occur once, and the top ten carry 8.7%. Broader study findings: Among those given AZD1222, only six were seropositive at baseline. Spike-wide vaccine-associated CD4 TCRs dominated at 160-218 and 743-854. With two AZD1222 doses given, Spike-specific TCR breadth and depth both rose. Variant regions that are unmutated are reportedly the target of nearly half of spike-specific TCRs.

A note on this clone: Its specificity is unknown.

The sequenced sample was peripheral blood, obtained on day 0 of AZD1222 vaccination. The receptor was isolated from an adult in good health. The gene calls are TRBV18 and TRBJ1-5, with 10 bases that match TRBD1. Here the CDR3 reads CASIQTGGEPQHF. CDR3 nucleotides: TGTGCCAGCATACAGACAGGGGGCGAGCCCCAGCATTTT.